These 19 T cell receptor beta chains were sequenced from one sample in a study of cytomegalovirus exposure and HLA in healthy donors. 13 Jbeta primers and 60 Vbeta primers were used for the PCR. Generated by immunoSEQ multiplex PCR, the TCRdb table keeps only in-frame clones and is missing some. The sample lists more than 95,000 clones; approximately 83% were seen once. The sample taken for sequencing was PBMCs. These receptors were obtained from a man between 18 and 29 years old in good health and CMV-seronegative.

Written as DNA, the CDR3 is TGCTCACATGCGGGGTTAAACATTTCTGGGGCCAACGTCCTGACTTTC. This gives the protein CSHAGLNISGANVLTF. The V and J genes are TRBV10-1 and TRBJ2-6, with a possible D match to TRBD2 (6 bases). The CDR3 is made up of 16 amino acids. CDR1 and CDR2 from the germline V gene are WNHNN and SYGVQD (reference sequence).

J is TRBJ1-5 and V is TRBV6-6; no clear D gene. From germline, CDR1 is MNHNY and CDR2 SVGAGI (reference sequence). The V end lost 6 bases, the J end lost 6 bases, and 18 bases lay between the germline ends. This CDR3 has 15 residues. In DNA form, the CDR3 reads TGTGCCAGCAGATATACCGCCATGGGAGGTCAGCCCCAGCATTTT. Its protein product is CASRYTAMGGQPQHF.

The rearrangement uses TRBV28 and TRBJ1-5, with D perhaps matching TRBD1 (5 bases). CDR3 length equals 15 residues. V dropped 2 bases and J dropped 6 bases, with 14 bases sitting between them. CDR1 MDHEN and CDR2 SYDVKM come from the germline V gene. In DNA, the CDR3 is TGTGCCAGCAGTTTAAAGTCCTTGGGGGGTCAGCCCCAGCATTTT. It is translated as CASSLKSLGGQPQHF.

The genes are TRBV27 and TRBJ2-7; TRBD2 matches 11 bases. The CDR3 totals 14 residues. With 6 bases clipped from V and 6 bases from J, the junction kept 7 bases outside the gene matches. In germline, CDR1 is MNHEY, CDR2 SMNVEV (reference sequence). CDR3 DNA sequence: TGTGCCAGCAGGACTAGCGGGGATCTTCGCGAGCAGTACTTC. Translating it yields CASRTSGDLREQYF.

The CDR3 DNA reads as TGCGCCAGCAGCCCTCTAGCGGGAGGGCCCAATGAGCAGTTCTTC. It encodes CASSPLAGGPNEQFF. The chain combines TRBV4-1 with TRBJ2-1, with 12 bases lining up with TRBD2. This CDR3 has 15 amino acids. The V gene's germline CDR1 is MGHRA and CDR2 YSYEKL. The V segment lost 4 bases and the J segment 6 bases; nucleotides outside the gene matches: 4.

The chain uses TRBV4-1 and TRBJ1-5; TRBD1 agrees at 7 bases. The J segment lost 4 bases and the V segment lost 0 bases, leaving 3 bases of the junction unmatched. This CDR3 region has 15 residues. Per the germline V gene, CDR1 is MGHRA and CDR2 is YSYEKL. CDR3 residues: CASSQERDRNQPQHF. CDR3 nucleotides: TGCGCCAGCAGCCAAGAGAGGGACAGAAATCAGCCCCAGCATTTT.

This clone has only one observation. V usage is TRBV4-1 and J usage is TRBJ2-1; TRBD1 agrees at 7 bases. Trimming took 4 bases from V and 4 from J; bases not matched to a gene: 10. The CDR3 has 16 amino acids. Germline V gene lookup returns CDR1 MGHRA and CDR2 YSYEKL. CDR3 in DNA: TGCGCCAGCAGCCTTCAGGGACAGAGCACTTACAATGAGCAGTTCTTC. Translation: CASSLQGQSTYNEQFF.

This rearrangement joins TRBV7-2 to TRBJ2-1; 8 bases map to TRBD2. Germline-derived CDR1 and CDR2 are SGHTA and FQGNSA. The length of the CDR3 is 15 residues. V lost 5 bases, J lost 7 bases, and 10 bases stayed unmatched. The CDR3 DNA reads TGTGCCAGCAGCCCGAGGACTAGCCCAAGGAATGAGCAGTTCTTC. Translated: CASSPRTSPRNEQFF.

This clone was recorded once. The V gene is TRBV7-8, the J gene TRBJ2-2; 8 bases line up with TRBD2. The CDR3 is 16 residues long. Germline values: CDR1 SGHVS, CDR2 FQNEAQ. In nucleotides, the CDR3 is TGTGCTTCCGGCGGGAGGATGAAAAAAAACACCGGGGAGCTGTTTTTT. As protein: CASGGRMKKNTGELFF. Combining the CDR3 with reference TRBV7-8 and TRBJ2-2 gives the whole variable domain GAGVSQSPRYKVAKRGQDVALRCDPISGHVSLFWYQQALGQGPEFLTYFQNEAQLDKSGLPSDRFFAERPEGSVSTLKIQRTQQEDSAVYLCASGGRMKKNTGELFFGEGSRLTVL.

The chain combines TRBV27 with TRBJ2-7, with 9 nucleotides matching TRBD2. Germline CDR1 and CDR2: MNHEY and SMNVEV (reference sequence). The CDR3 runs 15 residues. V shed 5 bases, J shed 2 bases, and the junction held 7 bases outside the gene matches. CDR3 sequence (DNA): TGTGCCAGCAGTAGAGGGGCTAGCGGGGCCTACGAGCAGTACTTC. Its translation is CASSRGASGAYEQYF.

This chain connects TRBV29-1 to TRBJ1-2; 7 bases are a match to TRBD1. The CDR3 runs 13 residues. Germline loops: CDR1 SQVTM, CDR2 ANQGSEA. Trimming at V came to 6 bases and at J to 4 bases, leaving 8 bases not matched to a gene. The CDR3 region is CSVKGGFGYGYTF. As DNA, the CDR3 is TGCAGCGTCAAAGGGGGCTTTGGCTATGGCTACACCTTC.

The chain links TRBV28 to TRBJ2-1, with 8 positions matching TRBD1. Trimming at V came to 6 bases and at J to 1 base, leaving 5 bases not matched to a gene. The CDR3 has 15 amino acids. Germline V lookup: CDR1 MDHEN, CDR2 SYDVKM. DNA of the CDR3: TGTGCCAGCAGCCTCGGACAGGGTTCCTACAATGAGCAGTTCTTC. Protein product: CASSLGQGSYNEQFF.

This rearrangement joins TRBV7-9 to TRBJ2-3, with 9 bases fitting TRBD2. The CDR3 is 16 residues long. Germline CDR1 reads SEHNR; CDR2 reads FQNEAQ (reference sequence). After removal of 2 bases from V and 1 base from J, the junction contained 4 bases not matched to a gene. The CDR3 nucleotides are TGTGCCAGCAGCTTAAGGTCTAGCGGGGGCACAGATACGCAGTATTTT. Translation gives CASSLRSSGGTDTQYF.

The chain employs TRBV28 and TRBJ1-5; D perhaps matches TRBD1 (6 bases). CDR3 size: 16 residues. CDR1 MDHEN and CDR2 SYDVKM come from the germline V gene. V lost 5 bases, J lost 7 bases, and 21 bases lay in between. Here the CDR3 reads CASSRGGQGFRQPQHF. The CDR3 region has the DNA TGTGCCAGCAGTCGGGGGGGGCAGGGATTTAGACAGCCCCAGCATTTT.

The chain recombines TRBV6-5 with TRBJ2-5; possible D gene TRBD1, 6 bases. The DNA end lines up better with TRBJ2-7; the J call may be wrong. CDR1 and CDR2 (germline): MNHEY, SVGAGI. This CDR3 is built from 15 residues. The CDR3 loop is CASSYTSQQGYEQYF. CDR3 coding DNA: TGTGCCAGCAGTTACACAAGCCAACAGGGCTACGAGCAGTACTTC.

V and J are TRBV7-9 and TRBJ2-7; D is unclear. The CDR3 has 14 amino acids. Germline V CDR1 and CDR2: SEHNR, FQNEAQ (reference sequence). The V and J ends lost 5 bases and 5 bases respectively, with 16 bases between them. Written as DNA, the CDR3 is TGTGCCAGCAGCCCGCGCGGAGACTCAAACGAGCAGTACTTC. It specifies CASSPRGDSNEQYF. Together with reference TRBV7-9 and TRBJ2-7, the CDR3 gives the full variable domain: DTGVSQNPRHKITKRGQNVTFRCDPISEHNRLYWYRQTLGQGPEFLTYFQNEAQLEKSRLLSDRFSAERPKGSFSTLEIQRTEQGDSAMYLCASSPRGDSNEQYFGPGTRLTVT.

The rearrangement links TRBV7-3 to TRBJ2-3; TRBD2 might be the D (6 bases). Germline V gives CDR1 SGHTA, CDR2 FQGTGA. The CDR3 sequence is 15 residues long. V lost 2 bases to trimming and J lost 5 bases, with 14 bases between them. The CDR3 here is CASSLLAEERDTQYF. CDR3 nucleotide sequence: TGTGCCAGCAGCTTATTAGCGGAGGAAAGAGATACGCAGTATTTT. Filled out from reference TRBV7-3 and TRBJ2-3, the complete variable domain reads GAGVSQTPSNKVTEKGKYVELRCDPISGHTALYWYRQSLGQGPEFLIYFQGTGAADDSGLPNDRFFAVRPEGSVSTLKIQRTERGDSAVYLCASSLLAEERDTQYFGPGTRLTVL.

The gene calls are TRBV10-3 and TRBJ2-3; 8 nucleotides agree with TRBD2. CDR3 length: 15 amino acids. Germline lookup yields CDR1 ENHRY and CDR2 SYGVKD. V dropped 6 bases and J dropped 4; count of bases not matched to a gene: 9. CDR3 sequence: CAIRGRSGRADTQYF. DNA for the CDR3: TGTGCCATCAGGGGCAGGAGCGGGAGAGCAGATACGCAGTATTTT.

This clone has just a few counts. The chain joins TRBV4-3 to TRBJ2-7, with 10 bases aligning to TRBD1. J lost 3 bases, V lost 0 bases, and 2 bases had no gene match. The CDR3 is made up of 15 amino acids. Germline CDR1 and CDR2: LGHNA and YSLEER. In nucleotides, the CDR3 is TGCGCCAGCAGCCAAGATCGGACAGGGGGCTACGAGCAGTACTTC. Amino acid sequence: CASSQDRTGGYEQYF.